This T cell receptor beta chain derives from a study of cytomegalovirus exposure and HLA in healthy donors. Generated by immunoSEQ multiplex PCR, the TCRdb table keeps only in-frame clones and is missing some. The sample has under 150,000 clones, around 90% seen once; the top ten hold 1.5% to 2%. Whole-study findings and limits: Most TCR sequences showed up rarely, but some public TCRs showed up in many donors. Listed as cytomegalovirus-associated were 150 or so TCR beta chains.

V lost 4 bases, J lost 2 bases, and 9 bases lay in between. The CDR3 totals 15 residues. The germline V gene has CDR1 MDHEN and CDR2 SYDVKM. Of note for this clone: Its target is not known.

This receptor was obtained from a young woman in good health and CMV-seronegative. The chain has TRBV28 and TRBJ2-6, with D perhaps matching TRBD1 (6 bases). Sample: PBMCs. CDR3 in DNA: TGTGCCAGCAGTTGGACAGAAACTGGGGCCAACGTCCTGACTTTC. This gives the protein CASSWTETGANVLTF.